This T cell receptor beta chain appears in the sequencing data of a study of CXCR3-negative and CXCR3-positive naive CD8 T cells. Study-wide results and caveats: Hydrophobicity was higher for TRB CDR3s found in CXCR3-positive naive cells than in CXCR3-negative naive cells. Memory CD8+ cells showed much lower diversity, while both naive subsets displayed comparably high diversity. The authors found comparable surface CD5 between naive subsets and inferred TCR strength from TRB CDR3 properties.

The libraries of TRB cDNA were constructed through 5' RACE using UMI labels. Reanalyzing the 5' RACE reads, TCRdb keeps one entry per CDR3 protein, without DNA. Its listing shows 100,000 to 150,000 distinct CDR3 sequences. This CDR3 comprises 18 residues. Per germline, CDR1 MDHEN and CDR2 SYDVKM. In regard to this clonotype: Its antigen is unknown.

Naive CD8+ T cells showed CD45RO-CCR7+CD27+CD95-. This TCR derives from a human donor in good health. Some clones in this sample may be carry-over from other donors' samples. The chain carries TRBV28 and TRBJ1-1; the D call of TRBD1 rests on TCRdb alone, since no DNA is present to check it. The sequenced sample consisted of naive CXCR3- CD8+ T cells from blood. Subset reported: CD45RO-CCR7+CD27+CD95- naive CD8+ T cells lacking CXCR3 (TNR3-). The CDR3 sequence is CASSYPPDGGILGTEAFF.